The clone carrying this T cell receptor (beta chain) has only a few counts. Its antigen remains unknown. The data originate from a study of beta chain features in type 1 diabetes. Study-wide results and caveats: TCRB CDR3 length was moderately but significantly reduced in all four CD4+ subsets of Type 1 diabetes patients.

The sequenced template was cDNA made from the entire isolated RNA. Sequencing used immunoSEQ multiplex PCR; TCRdb keeps in-frame clones, though not all of them. The sample shows about 130,000 clones, 9% of them seen only once. Every donor provided one heparinised blood draw, which averaged around 120 mL. CDR3 length: 17 residues. The trim removed 2 bases at V and 5 bases at J, leaving 7 bases unmatched. The germline gives CDR1 SGHTA, CDR2 FQGTGA. The sequenced sample was central memory CD4+ T cells from blood. This receptor was taken from a man aged 25 to 45 with type 1 diabetes. This chain connects TRBV7-3 to TRBJ2-5, with TRBD2 matching 14 bases. This CDR3 reads CASSLGTSGGAQETQYF. In DNA, the CDR3 is TGTGCCAGCAGCTTAGGGACTAGCGGGGGCGCCCAGGAGACCCAGTACTTC.